This T cell receptor (beta chain) was profiled in a study of blood T cell repertoires in COVID-19. On the study more broadly: The United States, Italy and Spain supplied acute and convalescent COVID-19 samples. Sources were T cells, B-cell-depleted T cells, or PBMCs; the material itself was cDNA or gDNA.

Original processing methods: Amplification of reference gene primers provided the estimated nucleated cell counts. This table comes from immunoSEQ multiplex PCR, and its TCRdb copy is limited to in-frame clones, with some not included. The V and J calls and the clone size are those of that table, but D and trimming were determined from the DNA. In the table there are hundreds of thousands of clones, about 91% of which are singletons. V lost 8 bases and J 0 bases, leaving 5 bases between the germline ends. The CDR3 is 11 amino acids. CDR1 is MNHEY and CDR2 is SVGAGI in the germline V gene. Sequenced sample: peripheral blood. This clonotype was obtained from a man older than 75 with acute or convalescent COVID-19. This chain connects TRBV6-5 to TRBJ2-7, with D uncertain. CDR3 amino acids: CASGPSYEQYF. CDR3 in DNA: TGTGCCAGCGGGCCCTCCTACGAGCAGTACTTC.